The entry below describes one TCR beta chain. In this sample, this clone turned up once. This clone's antigen is unknown. No base quality information exists; no much larger clone differs at one position. Whole blood was collected in K2EDTA tubes by collaborating institutions according to the institutions' own protocols. Collaborator samples were shipped for TCRbeta analysis as frozen whole blood, isolated PBMCs, or DNA extracted from either sample type. The data originate from a study of blood T cell repertoires in COVID-19 (dated by TCRdb to the early 2020s). For context, the study as a whole: Collaborator samples came from the United States, Italy and Spain and covered acute and convalescent phases of COVID-19. The prospective study material was composed of cDNA or gDNA derived from T cells, B-cell-depleted T cells, or PBMCs. Subjects who had been exposed to COVID-19, were actively infected with it, or had recovered from it provided the deeply sampled blood TCRbeta repertoires that made up the dataset. The repertoires were released in a freely available public database meant as a resource for research on the immune response to SARS-CoV-2. Samples came from the ongoing ImmuneRACE study (first 160 participants) plus 1,254 subjects from 6 global collaborators. A de-identified subject ID, COVID-19 status, age in years and sex were almost always included in the sample metadata. Where available, HLA class I and class II types were taken from metadata supplied by the sample provider and were not determined by assay-based typing.

Study-wide findings and limitations: The amount of clinical and demographic metadata varied by source and participant and was provided uncurated.

TCRbeta CDR3 regions were amplified from genomic DNA by means of the immunoSEQ Assay, a bias-controlled multiplex PCR. Per the original workflow: Within the assay, amplification of reference gene primers was used to estimate how many nucleated cells each sample contained. To quantify the absolute abundance of each unique TCRbeta CDR3 rearrangement, sequence reads were collapsed and filtered. For each sample, productive Simpson clonality was calculated as the square root of Simpson's diversity index over productive rearrangements. The table comes from immuneACCESS by way of TCRdb, which keeps in-frame sequences with V and J called. Part of the clones is missing from these tables; in studies checked, under half for an unresolved V gene and the rest for unknown reasons. V, J and clone size reflect that table, while D and trimming were determined from the DNA. The sample table holds some 80,000 clones, of which roughly four fifths were seen once. The ten largest clones represent 15% to 20% of the sample.

Per the germline V gene, MGHRA is the CDR1 and YSYEKL is the CDR2. V and J are truncated by 0 bases and 5 bases respectively, leaving an intervening sequence of 16 bases. The CDR3 runs 16 residues from the cysteine to the phenylalanine. The CDR3 DNA has 48 bases and is translated from base 1. The chain couples TRBV4-1 to TRBJ1-2, with a tentative D gene TRBD1 over 6 matching bases. Sequencing was performed on peripheral blood. This receptor was identified in a woman older than 75 with active or convalescent COVID-19. The CDR3 reads CASSQDHRGRAYGYTF. The nucleotides read TGCGCCAGCAGCCAAGATCATAGGGGGAGAGCGTATGGCTACACCTTC.